This is a list of T cell receptor beta chains from one sample in a study of T cell responses to AZD1222 COVID-19 vaccine. Only in-frame clones appear in the TCRdb table, and some are missing; sequencing was by immunoSEQ multiplex PCR. Of 180,000 or so clones in the sample, about 90% were seen once. Sequencing was performed on peripheral blood, taken 28 days after the second AZD1222 dose. Receptors were obtained from an adult who received the AZD1222 COVID-19 vaccine. Both conserved end residues are part of each CDR3. The order of the fields is D gene, J gene, V gene, clone size, CDR3 protein, CDR3 DNA. D genes are given only for firm matches. The size entry is marked missing in some rows and otherwise reads once, few, many or a size class.

NA	TRBJ1-6	TRBV6-2/TRBV6-3	NA	CASSPGGGGGNSPLHF	TGTGCCAGCAGCCCTGGTGGTGGGGGTGGAAATTCACCCCTCCACTTT
TRBD1	TRBJ2-6	TRBV5-1	NA	CASSGRDRSSGANVLTF	TGCGCCAGCAGCGGCCGGGACAGAAGTTCTGGGGCCAACGTCCTGACTTTC
NA	TRBJ1-3	TRBV28	NA	CASTGGGSGNTIYF	TGTGCCAGCACGGGGGGAGGCTCTGGAAACACCATATATTTT
NA	TRBJ1-6	TRBV7-2	few	CASSFTLSYNSPLHF	TGTGCCAGCAGCTTTACGTTGTCCTATAATTCACCCCTCCACTTT
NA	TRBJ1-5	TRBV4-1	NA	CASSQEAGSRPQHF	TGCGCCAGCAGCCAAGAGGCGGGCTCAAGGCCCCAGCATTTT
TRBD1	TRBJ1-1	TRBV5-1	NA	CASSLQGLGTEAFF	TGCGCCAGCAGCTTACAGGGGCTGGGCACTGAAGCTTTCTTT
NA	TRBJ2-7	TRBV4-3	NA	CASSQDKKRLGGDEQYF	TGCGCCAGCAGCCAAGATAAAAAGAGACTAGGGGGCGACGAGCAGTACTTC
NA	TRBJ2-7	TRBV7-8	NA	CASSSQTVWGINEQYF	TGTGCCAGCAGCTCTCAGACAGTCTGGGGCATCAACGAGCAGTACTTC
NA	TRBJ1-1	TRBV6-5	NA	CASSPGGAEAFF	TGTGCCAGCAGTCCCGGGGGGGCTGAAGCTTTCTTT
NA	TRBJ2-5	TRBV7-3	NA	CASSPRGFETQYF	TGTGCCAGCAGCCCCAGGGGATTTGAGACCCAGTACTTC
NA	TRBJ1-3	TRBV15	NA	CATSVTGAPGNTIYF	TGTGCCACCAGCGTGACAGGAGCTCCTGGAAACACCATATATTTT
NA	TRBJ1-3	TRBV9	NA	CASSAWGTSGNTIYF	TGTGCCAGCAGCGCTTGGGGGACCTCTGGAAACACCATATATTTT
NA	TRBJ2-7	TRBV29-1	NA	CSVEEQGYPYEQYF	TGCAGCGTTGAAGAACAGGGATATCCCTACGAGCAGTACTTC
TRBD2	TRBJ2-2	TRBV7-2	many	CASSLGTSGRAVPGELFF	TGTGCCAGCAGCTTAGGAACTAGCGGGAGGGCGGTTCCCGGGGAGCTGTTTTTT
NA	TRBJ1-1	TRBV6-6	NA	CASRSGTANTEAFF	TGTGCCAGCAGATCCGGGACGGCAAACACTGAAGCTTTCTTT
NA	TRBJ2-5	TRBV7-9	NA	CASSRHGYQETQYF	TGTGCCAGCAGCCGACACGGGTACCAAGAGACCCAGTACTTC
TRBD1	TRBJ2-7	TRBV25-1	few	CASSGERTGLGYEQYF	TGTGCCAGCAGTGGGGAAAGGACAGGGCTAGGCTACGAGCAGTACTTC
TRBD1	TRBJ1-3	TRBV4-2	NA	CASSHGTGSGNTIYF	TGTGCCAGCAGCCACGGGACAGGGAGTGGAAACACCATATATTTT
NA	TRBJ1-5	TRBV5-1	NA	CASSIGGNQPQHF	TGCGCCAGCAGCATAGGGGGGAATCAGCCCCAGCATTTT
NA	TRBJ2-2	TRBV6-5	NA	CASSYSRRGGTGELFF	TGTGCCAGCAGTTACTCGAGGAGGGGAGGCACCGGGGAGCTGTTTTTT
NA	TRBJ1-2	TRBV7-8	NA	CASSLAYHRPVVNYGYTF	TGTGCCAGCAGCTTAGCTTATCACAGGCCCGTTGTTAACTATGGCTACACCTTC
NA	TRBJ2-7	TRBV18	NA	CASSPDYEQYF	TGTGCCAGCTCACCAGATTACGAGCAGTACTTC
NA	TRBJ2-7	TRBV11-3	few	CASSSSAGEQYF	TGTGCCAGCAGCTCTTCCGCGGGCGAGCAGTACTTC
NA	TRBJ2-5	TRBV3-1/TRBV3-2	once	CASSSAQEPKEETQYF	TGTGCCAGCAGCTCGGCGCAGGAGCCTAAGGAGGAGACCCAGTACTTC
TRBD2	TRBJ2-3	TRBV7-2	once	CASSSTSGRGLTDTQYF	TGTGCCAGCAGCAGTACTAGCGGGAGAGGGCTCACAGATACGCAGTATTTT
NA	TRBJ2-5	TRBV9	NA	CASSVGPEETQYF	TGTGCCAGCAGCGTAGGCCCAGAAGAGACCCAGTACTTC
NA	TRBJ2-7	TRBV7-2	NA	CASSLGPGYEQYF	TGTGCCAGCAGCTTAGGCCCCGGTTACGAGCAGTACTTC
NA	TRBJ2-7	TRBV30	NA	CAWREGGRYEQYF	TGTGCCTGGAGGGAGGGTGGGCGATACGAGCAGTACTTC
TRBD1	TRBJ1-4	TRBV29-1	NA	CSVEVGPGQGYEKLFF	TGCAGCGTTGAAGTCGGGCCGGGACAGGGGTACGAAAAACTGTTTTTT
NA	TRBJ1-4	TRBV2	NA	CASSSTGSRWDEKLFF	TGTGCCAGCAGCTCCACAGGCAGCAGGTGGGATGAAAAACTGTTTTTT
TRBD1	TRBJ1-2	TRBV10-3	NA	CAISESGQGQSF	TGTGCCATCAGTGAGTCCGGACAGGGACAGTCCTTC
NA	TRBJ2-7	TRBV21-1	few	CASAGRLAAYEQYF	TGTGCCTCAGCCGGCAGGCTAGCGGCCTACGAGCAGTACTTC
NA	TRBJ1-3	TRBV12-5	NA	CASAGAGNTIYF	TGTGCTAGTGCCGGAGCAGGAAACACCATATATTTT
NA	TRBJ2-3	TRBV19	NA	CASSRRVDTQYF	TGTGCCAGTAGTAGAAGGGTAGATACGCAGTATTTT
NA	TRBJ2-1	TRBV7-9	NA	CASSFEDDREQFF	TGTGCCAGCAGCTTCGAAGACGACAGGGAGCAGTTCTTC
NA	TRBJ1-5	TRBV30	NA	CAWSRARWQPQHF	TGTGCCTGGAGTCGGGCCCGTTGGCAGCCCCAGCATTTT
NA	TRBJ1-1	TRBV7-9	NA	CASSLLAGRTTEAFF	TGTGCCAGCAGCTTATTAGCCGGTAGGACCACTGAAGCTTTCTTT
NA	TRBJ2-7	TRBV12-3/TRBV12-4	NA	CASSPTSYEQYF	TGTGCCAGCAGCCCGACGTCGTACGAGCAGTACTTC
TRBD2	TRBJ2-1	TRBV3-1/TRBV3-2	NA	CASSQGVAGRGQFF	TGTGCCAGCAGCCAAGGGGTAGCGGGTAGGGGGCAGTTCTTC
NA	TRBJ2-4	TRBV3-1/TRBV3-2	NA	CASSQSSLAKNIQYF	TGTGCCAGCAGCCAAAGTAGTCTAGCCAAAAACATTCAGTACTTC
NA	TRBJ1-4	TRBV11-2	NA	CASSTRPLGEKLFF	TGTGCCAGCAGCACTCGGCCCTTGGGGGAAAAACTGTTTTTT
TRBD1	TRBJ1-2	TRBV7-6	once	CASSLGDRRYGYTF	TGTGCCAGCAGCTTAGGGGACAGGCGCTATGGCTACACCTTC
NA	TRBJ2-7	TRBV27	NA	CASRLGSSYEQYF	TGTGCCAGCAGACTGGGGAGCTCCTACGAGCAGTACTTC
NA	TRBJ2-7	TRBV6-5	NA	CASSYSTGAYEQYF	TGTGCCAGCAGTTACTCGACTGGGGCCTACGAGCAGTACTTC
NA	TRBJ1-1	TRBV15	NA	CATSRGEGVSTEAFF	TGTGCCACCAGCAGAGGGGAGGGGGTGAGTACTGAAGCTTTCTTT
NA	TRBJ2-5	TRBV19	NA	CASSINGGTQYF	TGTGCCAGTAGTATTAACGGCGGGACCCAGTACTTC
NA	TRBJ1-3	TRBV9	NA	CASSVSVPSSGNTIYF	TGTGCCAGCAGCGTTTCCGTCCCTTCGTCGGGAAACACCATATATTTT
TRBD1	TRBJ1-4	TRBV11-2	NA	CASSPTGGGEKLFF	TGTGCCAGCAGCCCCACAGGGGGCGGTGAAAAACTGTTTTTT
TRBD1	TRBJ1-5	TRBV10-1	few	CASSESRGNSNQPQHF	TGCGCCAGCAGTGAAAGCAGGGGGAATAGCAATCAGCCCCAGCATTTT
NA	TRBJ1-2	TRBV19	NA	CASSIPFRSNYGYTF	TGTGCCAGTAGTATCCCGTTTAGGTCCAACTATGGCTACACCTTC
TRBD1	TRBJ1-5	TRBV19	NA	CASSRTGGVSNQPQHF	TGTGCCAGTAGTCGAACAGGGGGCGTGAGCAATCAGCCCCAGCATTTT
NA	TRBJ2-3	TRBV6-4	NA	CASSDSSGEGDTQYF	TGTGCCAGCAGTGACTCGAGCGGAGAGGGGGATACGCAGTATTTT
TRBD2	TRBJ2-7	TRBV7-2	few	CASSSSGSSYEQYF	TGTGCCAGCAGCTCTAGCGGGAGCTCCTACGAGCAGTACTTC
NA	TRBJ1-2	TRBV6-4	NA	CASSDSLGTTGSRLAW	TGTGCCAGCAGTGACTCGTTGGGAACGACAGGCTCCCGCTTGGCTTGG